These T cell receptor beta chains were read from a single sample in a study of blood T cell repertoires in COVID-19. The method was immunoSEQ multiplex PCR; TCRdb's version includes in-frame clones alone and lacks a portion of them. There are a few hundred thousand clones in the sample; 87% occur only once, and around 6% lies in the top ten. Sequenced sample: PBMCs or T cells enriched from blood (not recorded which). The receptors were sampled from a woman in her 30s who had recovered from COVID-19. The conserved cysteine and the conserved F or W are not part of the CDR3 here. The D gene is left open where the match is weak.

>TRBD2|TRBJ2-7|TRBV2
ASSRGGTVEQY
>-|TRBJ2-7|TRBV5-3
ARSTRVYEQY
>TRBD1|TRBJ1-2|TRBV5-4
ASSLDGQDGYT
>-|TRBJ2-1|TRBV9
ASSPQEGGSSYNEQF
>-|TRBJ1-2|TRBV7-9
ASSLDGILEGYGYT
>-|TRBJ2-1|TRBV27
ASSFRRRGDYNEQF
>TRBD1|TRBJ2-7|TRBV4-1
ASSQEGQGAPPFYEQY
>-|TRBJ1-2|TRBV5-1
ASSWARNGYT
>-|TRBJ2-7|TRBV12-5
ASGQGHLGEQY
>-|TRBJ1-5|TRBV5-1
ASSLDGVSNQPQH
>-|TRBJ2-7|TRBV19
ASSTTGVIGNYEQY
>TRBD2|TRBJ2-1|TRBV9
ASSVSLSGGGSEQF
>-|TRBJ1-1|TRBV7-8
ASSRAGGREAF
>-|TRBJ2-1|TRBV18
ASSPPTGRGGNEQF
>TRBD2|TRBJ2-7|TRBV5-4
ASSRWGGYEQY
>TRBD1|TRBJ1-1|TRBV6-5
ASSHDRVRTEAF
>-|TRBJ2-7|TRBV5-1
ARADNGLRGYEQY
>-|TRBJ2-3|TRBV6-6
ASSAPGTDTQY
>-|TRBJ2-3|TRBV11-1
ASSQSTDTQY
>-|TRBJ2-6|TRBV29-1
SVSRGTGANVLT
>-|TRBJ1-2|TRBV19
ASSRTGSYGYT
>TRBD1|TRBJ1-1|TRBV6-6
ASTGRGRTEAF
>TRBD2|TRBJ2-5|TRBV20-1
SASPGGTQETQY
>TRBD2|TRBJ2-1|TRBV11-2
ASRRTGLAGGEQF
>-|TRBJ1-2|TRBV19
ASEVGGAVGYT
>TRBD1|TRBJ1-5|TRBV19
ASSMGTGDRRQPQH
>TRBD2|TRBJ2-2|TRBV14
ASSQIPGLAATGELF
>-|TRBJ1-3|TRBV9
ASSVATGPSGNTIY
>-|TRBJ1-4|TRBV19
ASTPTRGRRKNEKLF
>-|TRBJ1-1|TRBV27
ASSFLGGSGTEAF
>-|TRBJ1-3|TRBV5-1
ASSRIGQPASGNTIY
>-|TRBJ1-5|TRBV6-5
ASSHGQFSNQPQH
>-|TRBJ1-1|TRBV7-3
ASSLGGWAF
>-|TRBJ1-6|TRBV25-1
ASSAETRTVNSPLH
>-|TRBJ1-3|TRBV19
ASRYGGSGNTIY
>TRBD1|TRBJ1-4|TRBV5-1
ASSLGTGQLDGGEKLF
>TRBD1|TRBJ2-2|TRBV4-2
ASRLQGVETGELF
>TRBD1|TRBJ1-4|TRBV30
AWSATGANEKLF
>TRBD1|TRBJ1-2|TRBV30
AWDRDIGYT
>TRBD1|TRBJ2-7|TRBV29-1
SVQRTGGSNEQY
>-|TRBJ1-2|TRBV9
ASSVGAGDGYT
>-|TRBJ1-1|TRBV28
ASASGGIISTEAF
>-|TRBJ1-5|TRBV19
ASRRGVDTLASPQH
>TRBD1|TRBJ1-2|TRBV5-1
ASSITQGVDGYT
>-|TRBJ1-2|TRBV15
ATSVPGLLPQA
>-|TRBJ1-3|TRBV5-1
ASSLPQTGSSGNTIY
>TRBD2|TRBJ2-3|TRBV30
AWERGLEDTQY
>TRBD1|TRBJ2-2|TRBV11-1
ASSRTGGTGELF
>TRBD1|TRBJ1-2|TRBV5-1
ASSLAGDREGYGYT
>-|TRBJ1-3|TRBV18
ASSPPGFSNSGNTIY
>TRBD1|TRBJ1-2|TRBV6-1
ASSERTGSSFDGYT
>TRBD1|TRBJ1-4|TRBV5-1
ASSARGTGTNEKLF
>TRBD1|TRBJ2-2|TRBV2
ASSVDRDPGELF
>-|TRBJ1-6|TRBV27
ASSSQINSPLH
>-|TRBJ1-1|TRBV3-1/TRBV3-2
ASSQAVLNTEAF
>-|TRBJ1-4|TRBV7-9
ASSSPGESTNEKLF
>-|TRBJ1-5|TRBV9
ASSVGGYSNQPQH
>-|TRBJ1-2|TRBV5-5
ASSQIEGYGYT
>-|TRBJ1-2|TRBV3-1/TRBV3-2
ASSPTYRTNYGYT